This T cell receptor beta chain was documented in a study of T-cell reconstitution after alpha-beta-depleted transplantation in children. A few counts support this clonotype. CDR1 and CDR2 from the germline V gene are SGHRS and YFSETQ. Trimming cost V 7 bases and J 4 bases, with 17 bases left between them. The CDR3 runs to 14 residues. The authors prepared the TCRbeta library with unique molecular identifiers. TCRdb ran MiXCR on the PCR reads and lists one entry per CDR3 protein. Here the sample spans roughly 200,000 distinct CDR3 sequences, 6.5% to 7.5% being singletons. This sample comprised PBMCs from the stem cell graft donor, obtained from the stem cell graft. The chain recombines TRBV5-1 with TRBJ1-1; maybe TRBD1 (5 bases). The sequence was obtained from a human donor who donated a stem cell graft to a child with Wiskott-Aldrich syndrome. CDR3 DNA sequence: TGCGCCAGCGGAGGGGAGGTGGCGGGCACTGAAGCTTTCTTT. This translates into CASGGEVAGTEAFF.